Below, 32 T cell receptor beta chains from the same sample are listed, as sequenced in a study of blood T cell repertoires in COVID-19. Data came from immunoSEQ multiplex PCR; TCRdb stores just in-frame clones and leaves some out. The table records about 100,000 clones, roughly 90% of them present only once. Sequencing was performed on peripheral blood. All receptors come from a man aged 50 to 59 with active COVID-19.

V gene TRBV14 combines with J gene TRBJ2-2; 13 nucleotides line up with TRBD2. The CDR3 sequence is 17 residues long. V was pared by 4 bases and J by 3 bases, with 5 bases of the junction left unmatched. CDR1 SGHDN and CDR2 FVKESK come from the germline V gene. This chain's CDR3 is CASSRGLAGAYTGELFF. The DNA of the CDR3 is TGTGCCAGCAGCCGAGGACTAGCGGGAGCGTACACCGGGGAGCTGTTTTTT. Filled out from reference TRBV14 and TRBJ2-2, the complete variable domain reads EAGVTQFPSHSVIEKGQTVTLRCDPISGHDNLYWYRRVMGKEIKFLLHFVKESKQDESGMPNNRFLAERTGGTYSTLKVQPAELEDSGVYFCASSRGLAGAYTGELFFGEGSRLTVL.

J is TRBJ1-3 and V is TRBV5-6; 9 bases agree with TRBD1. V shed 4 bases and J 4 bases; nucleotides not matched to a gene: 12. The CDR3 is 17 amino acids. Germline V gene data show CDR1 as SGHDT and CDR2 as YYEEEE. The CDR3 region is CASSRYTGGAVGNTIYF. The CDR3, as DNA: TGTGCCAGCAGCAGATATACAGGGGGCGCGGTCGGAAACACCATATATTTT.

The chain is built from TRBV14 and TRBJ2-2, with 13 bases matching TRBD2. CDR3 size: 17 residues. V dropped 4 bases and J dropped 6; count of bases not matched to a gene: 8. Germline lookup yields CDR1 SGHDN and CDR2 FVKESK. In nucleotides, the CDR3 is TGTGCCAGCAGCCTGAGACGGACTAGCGGGAGTTCCGGGGAGCTGTTTTTT. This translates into CASSLRRTSGSSGELFF.

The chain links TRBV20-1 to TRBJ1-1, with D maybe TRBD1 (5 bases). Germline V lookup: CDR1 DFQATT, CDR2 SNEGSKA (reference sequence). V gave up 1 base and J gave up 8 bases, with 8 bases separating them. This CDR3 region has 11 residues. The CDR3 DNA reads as TGCAGTGCTAGAGGGACAAACGAAGCTTTCTTT. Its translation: CSARGTNEAFF.

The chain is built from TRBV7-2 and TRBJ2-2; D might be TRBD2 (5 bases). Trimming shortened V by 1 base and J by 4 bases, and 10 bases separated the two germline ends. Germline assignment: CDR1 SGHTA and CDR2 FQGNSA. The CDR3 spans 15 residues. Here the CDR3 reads CASSLVPTSTGELFF. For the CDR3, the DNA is TGTGCCAGCAGCTTAGTCCCTACTAGCACCGGGGAGCTGTTTTTT.

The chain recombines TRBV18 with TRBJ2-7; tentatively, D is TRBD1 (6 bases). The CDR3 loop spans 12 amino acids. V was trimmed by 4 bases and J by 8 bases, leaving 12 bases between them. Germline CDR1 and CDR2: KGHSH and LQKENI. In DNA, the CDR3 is TGTGCCAGCTCACTGGACAGCCTCCAGCAGTACGTC. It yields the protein CASSLDSLQQYV.

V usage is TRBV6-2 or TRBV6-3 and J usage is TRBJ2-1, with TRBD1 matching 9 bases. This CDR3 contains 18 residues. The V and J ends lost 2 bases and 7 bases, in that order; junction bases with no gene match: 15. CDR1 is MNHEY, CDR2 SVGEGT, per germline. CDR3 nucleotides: TGTGCCAGCAGTTACGTCCCGGGACAGGGCCGGGACCAAAATGAGCAGTTCTTC. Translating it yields CASSYVPGQGRDQNEQFF.

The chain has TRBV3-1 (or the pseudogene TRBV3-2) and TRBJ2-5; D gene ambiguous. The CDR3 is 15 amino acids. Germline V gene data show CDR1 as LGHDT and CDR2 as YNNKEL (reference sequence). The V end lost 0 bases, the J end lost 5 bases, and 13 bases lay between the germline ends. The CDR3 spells CASSQDNSRPETQYF. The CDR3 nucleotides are TGTGCCAGCAGCCAAGATAATAGCCGGCCGGAGACCCAGTACTTC.

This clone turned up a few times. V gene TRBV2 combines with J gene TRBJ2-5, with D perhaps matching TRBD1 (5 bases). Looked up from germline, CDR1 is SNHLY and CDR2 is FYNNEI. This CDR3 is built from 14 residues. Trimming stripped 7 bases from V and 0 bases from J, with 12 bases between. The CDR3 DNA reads TGTGCCAGCATGCAGGGCGGACACCAAGAGACCCAGTACTTC. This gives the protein CASMQGGHQETQYF.

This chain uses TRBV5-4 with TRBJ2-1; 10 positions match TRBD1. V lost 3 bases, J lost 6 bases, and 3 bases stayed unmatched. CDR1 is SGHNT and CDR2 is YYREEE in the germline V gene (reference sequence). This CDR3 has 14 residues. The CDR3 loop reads CASSSTGGLNEQFF. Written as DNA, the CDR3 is TGTGCCAGCAGCTCGACAGGGGGCCTCAATGAGCAGTTCTTC.

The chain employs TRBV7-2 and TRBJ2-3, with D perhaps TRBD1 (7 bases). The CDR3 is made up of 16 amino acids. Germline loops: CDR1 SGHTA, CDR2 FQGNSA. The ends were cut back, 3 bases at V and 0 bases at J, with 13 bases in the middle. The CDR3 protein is CASSFFQGGSTDTQYF. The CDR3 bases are TGTGCCAGCAGCTTTTTCCAGGGGGGAAGCACAGATACGCAGTATTTT.

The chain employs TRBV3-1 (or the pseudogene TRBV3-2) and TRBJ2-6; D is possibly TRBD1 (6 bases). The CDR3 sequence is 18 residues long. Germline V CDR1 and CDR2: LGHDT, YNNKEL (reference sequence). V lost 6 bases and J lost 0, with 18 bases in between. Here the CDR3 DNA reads TGTGCCAGCAGACTACAGGGCCAGGGCGCCTCTGGGGCCAACGTCCTGACTTTC. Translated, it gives CASRLQGQGASGANVLTF.

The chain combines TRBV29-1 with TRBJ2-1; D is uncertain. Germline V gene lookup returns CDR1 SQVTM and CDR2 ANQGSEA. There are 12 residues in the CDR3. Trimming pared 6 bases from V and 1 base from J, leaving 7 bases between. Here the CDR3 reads CSVSDSYNEQFF. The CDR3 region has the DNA TGCAGCGTCAGTGATTCCTACAATGAGCAGTTCTTC.

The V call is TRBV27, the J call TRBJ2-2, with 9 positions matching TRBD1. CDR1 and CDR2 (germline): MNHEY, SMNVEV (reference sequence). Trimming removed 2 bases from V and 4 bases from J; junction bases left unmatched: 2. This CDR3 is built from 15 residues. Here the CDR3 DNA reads TGTGCCAGCAGTTTAGGGACAGGGTCCACCGGGGAGCTGTTTTTT. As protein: CASSLGTGSTGELFF.

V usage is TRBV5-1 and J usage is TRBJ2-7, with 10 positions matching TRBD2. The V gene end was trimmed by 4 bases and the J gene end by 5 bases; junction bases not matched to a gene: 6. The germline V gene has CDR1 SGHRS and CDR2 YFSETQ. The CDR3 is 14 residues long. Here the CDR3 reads CASSPGTSVDEQYV. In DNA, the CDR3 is TGCGCCAGCAGCCCCGGGACTAGCGTTGACGAGCAGTACGTC.

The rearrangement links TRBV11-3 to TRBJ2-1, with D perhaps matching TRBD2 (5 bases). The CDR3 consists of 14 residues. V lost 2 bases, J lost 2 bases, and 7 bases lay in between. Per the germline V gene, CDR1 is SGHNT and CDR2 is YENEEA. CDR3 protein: CASSLTGTYNEQFF. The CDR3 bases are TGTGCCAGCAGCTTAACCGGGACCTACAATGAGCAGTTCTTC.

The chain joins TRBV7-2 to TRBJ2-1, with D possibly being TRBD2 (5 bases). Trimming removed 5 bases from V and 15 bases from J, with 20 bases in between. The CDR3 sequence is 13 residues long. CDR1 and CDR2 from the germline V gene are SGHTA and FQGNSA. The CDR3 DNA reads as TGTGCCAGCAGCGTTAGCGTAGAGTCCGTGGGGTTCTTC. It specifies CASSVSVESVGFF.

CDR3 in DNA: TGTGCCAGTAGTGAAACAGGGGGCTCCTATAATTCACCCCTCCACTTT. This translates into CASSETGGSYNSPLHF. J is TRBJ1-6 and V is TRBV19; the match to TRBD1 covers 8 bases. In germline, CDR1 is LNHDA, CDR2 SQIVND (reference sequence). The CDR3 length is 16 residues. Trimming removed 5 bases from V and 0 bases from J; junction bases left unmatched: 3. The variable domain in full, completed from reference TRBV19 and TRBJ1-6, reads DGGITQSPKYLFRKEGQNVTLSCEQNLNHDAMYWYRQDPGQGLRLIYYSQIVNDFQKGDIAEGYSVSREKKESFPLTVTSAQKNPTAFYLCASSETGGSYNSPLHFGNGTRLTVT.

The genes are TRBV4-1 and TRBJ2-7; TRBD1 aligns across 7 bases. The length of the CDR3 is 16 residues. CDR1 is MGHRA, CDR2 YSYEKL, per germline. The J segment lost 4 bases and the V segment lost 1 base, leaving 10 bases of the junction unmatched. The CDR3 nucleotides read TGCGCCAGCAGCCAAGGATTTACAGGGGTTGCGTACGAGCAGTACTTC. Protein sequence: CASSQGFTGVAYEQYF.

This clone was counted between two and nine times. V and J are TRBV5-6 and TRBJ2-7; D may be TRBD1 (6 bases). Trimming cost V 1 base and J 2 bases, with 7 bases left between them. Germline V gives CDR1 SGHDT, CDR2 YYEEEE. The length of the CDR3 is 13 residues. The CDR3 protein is CASSLRGTYEQYF. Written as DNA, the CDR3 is TGTGCCAGCAGCTTGAGGGGGACCTACGAGCAGTACTTC. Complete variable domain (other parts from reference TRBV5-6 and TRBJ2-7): DAGVTQSPTHLIKTRGQQVTLRCSPKSGHDTVSWYQQALGQGPQFIFQYYEEEERQRGNFPDRFSGHQFPNYSSELNVNALLLGDSALYLCASSLRGTYEQYFGPGTRLTVT.

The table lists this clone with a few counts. The chain's CDR3 is CASRGQSAGTGELFF. DNA for the CDR3: TGCGCCAGCAGGGGACAGTCCGCGGGGACCGGGGAGCTGTTTTTT. This chain uses TRBV10-1 with TRBJ2-2; D is perhaps TRBD1 (7 bases). Between the trimmed V and J ends, which lost 6 bases and 5 bases, there was a span of 16 bases. Germline CDR1 reads WNHNN; CDR2 reads SYGVQD (reference sequence). The CDR3 consists of 15 residues.

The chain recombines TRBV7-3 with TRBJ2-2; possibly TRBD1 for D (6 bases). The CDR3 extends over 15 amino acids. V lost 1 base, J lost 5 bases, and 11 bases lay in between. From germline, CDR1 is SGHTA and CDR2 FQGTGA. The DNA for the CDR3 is TGTGCCAGCAGCTTAAGTCTGGGGGCTACCGGGGAGCTGTTTTTT. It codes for CASSLSLGATGELFF.

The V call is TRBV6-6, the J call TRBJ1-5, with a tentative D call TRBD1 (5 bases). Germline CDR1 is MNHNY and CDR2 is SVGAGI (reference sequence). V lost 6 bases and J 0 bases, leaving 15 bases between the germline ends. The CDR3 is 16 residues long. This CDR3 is CASSPRTRDSNQPQHF. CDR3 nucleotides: TGTGCCAGCAGCCCTCGGACAAGAGATAGCAATCAGCCCCAGCATTTT.

This CDR3 is CAISEGTANYGYTF. In nucleotides, the CDR3 is TGTGCCATCAGTGAAGGCACAGCTAACTATGGCTACACCTTC. The chain is built from TRBV10-3 and TRBJ1-2, with no clear D. Germline V gives CDR1 ENHRY, CDR2 SYGVKD. V lost 3 bases and J lost 0, with 8 bases in between. This CDR3 is 14 amino acids long.

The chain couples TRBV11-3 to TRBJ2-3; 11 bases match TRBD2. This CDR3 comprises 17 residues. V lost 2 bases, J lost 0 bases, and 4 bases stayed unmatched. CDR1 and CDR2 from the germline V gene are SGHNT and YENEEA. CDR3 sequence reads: CASSLLRLAGSTDTQYF. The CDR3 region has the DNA TGTGCCAGCAGCTTACTTCGACTAGCGGGGAGCACAGATACGCAGTATTTT.

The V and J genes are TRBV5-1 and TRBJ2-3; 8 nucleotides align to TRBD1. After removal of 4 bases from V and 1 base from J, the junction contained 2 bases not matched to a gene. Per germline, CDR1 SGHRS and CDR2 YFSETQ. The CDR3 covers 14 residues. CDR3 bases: TGCGCCAGCAGCCAGGACAGGGGCACAGATACGCAGTATTTT. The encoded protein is CASSQDRGTDTQYF.

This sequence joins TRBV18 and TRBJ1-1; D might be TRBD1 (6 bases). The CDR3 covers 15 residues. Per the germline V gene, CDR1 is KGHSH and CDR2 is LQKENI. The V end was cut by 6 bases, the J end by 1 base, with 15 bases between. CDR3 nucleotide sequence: TGTGCCAGCTCGTACGAACAGGGCAAGAACACTGAAGCTTTCTTT. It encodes CASSYEQGKNTEAFF.

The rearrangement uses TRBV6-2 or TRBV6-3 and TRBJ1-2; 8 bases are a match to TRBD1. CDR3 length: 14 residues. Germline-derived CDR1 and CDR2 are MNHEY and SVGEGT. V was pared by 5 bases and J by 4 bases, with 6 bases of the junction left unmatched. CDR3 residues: CASSTRGPSYGYTF. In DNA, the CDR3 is TGTGCCAGCAGTACCAGGGGGCCTAGCTATGGCTACACCTTC.

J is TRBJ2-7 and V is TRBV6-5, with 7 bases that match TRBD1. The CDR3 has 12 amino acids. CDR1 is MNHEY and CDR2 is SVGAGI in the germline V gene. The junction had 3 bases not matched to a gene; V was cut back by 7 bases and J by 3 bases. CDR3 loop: CASKWDSYEQYF. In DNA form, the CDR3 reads TGTGCCAGCAAATGGGACAGCTACGAGCAGTACTTC.

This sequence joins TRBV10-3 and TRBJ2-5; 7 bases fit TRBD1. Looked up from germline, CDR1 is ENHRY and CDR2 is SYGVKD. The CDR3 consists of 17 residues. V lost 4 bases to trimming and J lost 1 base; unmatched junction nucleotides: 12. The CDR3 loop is CAISGGFFTGAQETQYF. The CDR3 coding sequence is TGTGCCATCAGTGGCGGTTTTTTTACAGGGGCCCAAGAGACCCAGTACTTC.

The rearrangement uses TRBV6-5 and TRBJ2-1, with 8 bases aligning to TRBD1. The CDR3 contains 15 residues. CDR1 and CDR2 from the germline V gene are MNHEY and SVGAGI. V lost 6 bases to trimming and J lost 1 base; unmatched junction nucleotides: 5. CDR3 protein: CASRTDRGSYNEQFF. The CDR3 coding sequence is TGTGCCAGCAGGACAGACAGGGGTTCCTACAATGAGCAGTTCTTC.

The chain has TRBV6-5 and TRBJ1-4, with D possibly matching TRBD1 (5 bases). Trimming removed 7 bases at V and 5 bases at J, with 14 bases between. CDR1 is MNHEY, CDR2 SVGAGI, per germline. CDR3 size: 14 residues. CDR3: CASNQGSINEKLFF. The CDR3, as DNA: TGTGCCAGCAATCAGGGCAGCATAAATGAAAAACTGTTTTTT.